The entry below gives a single TCR beta chain sequence along with its context. No antigen is known for it. The sample belongs to a study of T cell responses to AZD1222 COVID-19 vaccine. Study-wide points: Spike as a whole was targeted by vaccine-associated CD4 TCRs, dominant at 160-218 and 743-854.

The length of the CDR3 is 14 residues. Trimming left V 2 bases short and J 3 bases short, with 11 bases between. Germline V lookup: CDR1 SEHNR, CDR2 FQNEAQ (reference sequence). The protocol was immunoSEQ multiplex PCR, while the TCRdb copy is restricted to in-frame clones and leaves out a portion. The data contain tens of thousands of clones, 90% of them singletons. The sample consisted of peripheral blood, taken on day 0 of AZD1222 vaccination. This receptor was obtained from an adult in good health. The chain couples TRBV7-9 to TRBJ2-7; D is possibly TRBD2 (6 bases). Written as DNA, the CDR3 is TGTGCCAGCAGCTTAATGGGGGGTGACTACGAGCAGTACTTC. Its translation is CASSLMGGDYEQYF.